This T cell receptor (beta chain) was identified during a study of T cells in Graves' hyperthyroidism and ophthalmopathy. V was cut by 7 bases and J by 8 bases, with 20 bases left in between. Per the germline V gene, CDR1 is MNHNS and CDR2 is SASEGT. This CDR3 spans 14 amino acids. TCR beta CDR3 region amplification was performed from RNA transcripts. TCR CDR3 regions were first amplified by RT-PCR with HTBI primers. In TCRdb, the multiplex PCR reads were re-called with MiXCR into one record per CDR3 protein. Of about 520,000 distinct CDR3 sequences in the sample, less than 25% were seen once. Diagnosis of hyperthyroidism was new in patients aged 18 to 65, and its duration was under 2 months.

This chain links TRBV6-1 with TRBJ1-2; D possibly corresponds to TRBD1 (5 bases). The sample taken for sequencing was blood. The TCR originated in a man between 18 and 29 years old with Graves' hyperthyroidism. CDR3 protein: CASTAGGRGRGYTF. Here the CDR3 DNA reads TGTGCCAGCACCGCCGGGGGGAGAGGTCGAGGCTACACCTTC.